These 4 T cell receptor beta chains share one sample of origin, sequenced in a study of cytotoxic CD8 clonotypes in ibrutinib-treated CLL. The method was immunoSEQ multiplex PCR; TCRdb's version includes in-frame clones alone and lacks a portion of them. The data contain some 200,000 clones, around 72% of them singletons. This sample comprised PBMCs, obtained after 24 months of ibrutinib treatment. These receptors all come from a human donor with chronic lymphocytic leukemia.

The table lists this clone with a count of one. The gene calls are TRBV11-3 and TRBJ2-3, with D maybe TRBD2 (6 bases). Trimming took 5 bases from V and 6 from J, leaving 12 bases between them. Germline CDR1 reads SGHNT; CDR2 reads YENEEA. The CDR3 is made up of 13 amino acids. The CDR3 reads CASSAGPMDTQYF. For the CDR3, the DNA is TGTGCCAGCAGCGCGGGACCTATGGATACGCAGTATTTT. Filled out from reference TRBV11-3 and TRBJ2-3, the complete variable domain reads EAGVVQSPRYKIIEKKQPVAFWCNPISGHNTLYWYLQNLGQGPELLIRYENEEAVDDSQLPKDRFSAERLKGVDSTLKIQPAELGDSAVYLCASSAGPMDTQYFGPGTRLTVL.

This clone was seen only once. The J gene is TRBJ2-4, the V gene TRBV30; D gene unclear. The germline V gene has CDR1 GTSNPN and CDR2 SVGIG (reference sequence). The CDR3 runs 11 residues. Trimming shortened V by 4 bases and J by 8 bases, and 9 bases separated the two germline ends. This chain's CDR3 is CAWKQRDIQYF. The CDR3 nucleotides are TGTGCCTGGAAACAGAGAGACATTCAGTACTTC. Full variable domain (rest looked up from reference TRBV30 and TRBJ2-4): SQTIHQWPATLVQPVGSPLSLECTVEGTSNPNLYWYRQAAGRGLQLLFYSVGIGQISSEVPQNLSASRPQDRQFILSSKKLLLSDSGFYLCAWKQRDIQYFGAGTRLSVL.

The chain has TRBV21-1 and TRBJ2-7; TRBD1 is taken as the D call from the table, unchecked against the DNA. TRBV21-1 is deemed a pseudogene. The CDR3 loop spans 16 amino acids. The CDR3 region is CASSKDRQGMSCEQYF. The CDR3 region has the DNA TGTGCCAGCAGCAAAGATCGACAGGGAATGAGTTGCGAGCAGTACTTC.

Only a few counts were recorded for this clone. The chain employs TRBV27 and TRBJ2-7; D possibly uses TRBD1 or TRBD2 (5 bases each). V was cut by 7 bases and J by 0 bases, with 10 bases left in between. Germline V gene data show CDR1 as MNHEY and CDR2 as SMNVEV (reference sequence). The CDR3 totals 13 residues. In DNA, the CDR3 is TGTGCCAGCATCGGGGCCGCCTCCTACGAGCAGTACTTC. Amino acids: CASIGAASYEQYF.